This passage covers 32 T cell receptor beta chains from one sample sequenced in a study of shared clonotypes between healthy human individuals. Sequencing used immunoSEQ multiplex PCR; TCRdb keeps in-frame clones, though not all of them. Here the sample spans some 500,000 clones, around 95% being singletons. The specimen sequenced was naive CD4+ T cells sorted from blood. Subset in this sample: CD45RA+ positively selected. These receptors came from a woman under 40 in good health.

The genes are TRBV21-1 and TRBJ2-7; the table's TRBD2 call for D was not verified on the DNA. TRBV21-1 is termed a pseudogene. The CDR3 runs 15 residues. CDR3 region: CASSTDVLVGYEQYF. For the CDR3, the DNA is TGTGCCAGCAGCACTGACGTACTAGTCGGCTACGAGCAGTACTTC.

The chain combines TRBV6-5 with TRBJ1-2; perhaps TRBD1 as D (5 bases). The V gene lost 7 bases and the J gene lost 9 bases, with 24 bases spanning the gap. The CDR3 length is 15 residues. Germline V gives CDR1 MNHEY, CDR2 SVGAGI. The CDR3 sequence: CASTLGGDGALSYTF. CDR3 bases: TGTGCCAGCACCCTAGGTGGGGACGGAGCATTAAGCTACACCTTC.

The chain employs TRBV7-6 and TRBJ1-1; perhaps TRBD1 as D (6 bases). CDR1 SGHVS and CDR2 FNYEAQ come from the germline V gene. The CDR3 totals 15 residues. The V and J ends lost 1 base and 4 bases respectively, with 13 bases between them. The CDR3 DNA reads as TGTGCCAGCAGCTTAGTAGGGGGGGCGCCCACTGAAGCTTTCTTT. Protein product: CASSLVGGAPTEAFF.

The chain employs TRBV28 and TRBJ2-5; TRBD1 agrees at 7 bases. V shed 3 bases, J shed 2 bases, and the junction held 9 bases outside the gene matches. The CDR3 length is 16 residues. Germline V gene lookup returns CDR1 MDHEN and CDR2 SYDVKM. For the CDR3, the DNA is TGTGCCAGCAGTTTTCCCTCCGCGACAGGGCAAGAGACCCAGTACTTC. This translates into CASSFPSATGQETQYF.

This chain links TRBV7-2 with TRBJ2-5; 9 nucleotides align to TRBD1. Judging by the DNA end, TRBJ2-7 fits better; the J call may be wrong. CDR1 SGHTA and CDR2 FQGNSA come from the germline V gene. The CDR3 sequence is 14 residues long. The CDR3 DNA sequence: TGTGCCAGCAGCCAGGACAGGGGAGCGTACGAGCAGTACTTC. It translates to CASSQDRGAYEQYF.

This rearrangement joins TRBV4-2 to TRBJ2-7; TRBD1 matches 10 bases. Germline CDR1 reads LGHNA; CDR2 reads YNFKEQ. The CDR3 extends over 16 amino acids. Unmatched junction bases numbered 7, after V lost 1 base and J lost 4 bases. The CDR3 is CASSQGLGQGEYEQYF. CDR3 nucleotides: TGTGCCAGCAGCCAAGGTCTCGGACAGGGGGAGTACGAGCAGTACTTC.

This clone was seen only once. DNA for the CDR3: TGTGCCAGCAGAAGGGACACTACCTACGAGCAGTACTTC. This sequence encodes CASRRDTTYEQYF. This chain links TRBV2 with TRBJ2-7, with D perhaps matching TRBD1 (6 bases). This CDR3 is 13 amino acids long. V was clipped by 6 bases and J by 2 bases, with 11 bases between them. Germline V gives CDR1 SNHLY, CDR2 FYNNEI.

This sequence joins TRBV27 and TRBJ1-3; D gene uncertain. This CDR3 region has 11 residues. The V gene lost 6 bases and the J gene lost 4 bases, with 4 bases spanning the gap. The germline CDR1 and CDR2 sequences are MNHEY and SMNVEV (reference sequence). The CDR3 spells CASRVGNTIYF. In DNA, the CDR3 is TGTGCCAGCAGGGTCGGAAACACCATATATTTT.

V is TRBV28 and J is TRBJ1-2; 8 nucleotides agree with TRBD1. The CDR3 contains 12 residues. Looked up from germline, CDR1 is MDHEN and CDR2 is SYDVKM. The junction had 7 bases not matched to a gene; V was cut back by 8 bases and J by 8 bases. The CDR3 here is CASSGQEYGYTF. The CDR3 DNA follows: TGTGCCAGCTCGGGACAGGAGTACGGCTACACCTTC.

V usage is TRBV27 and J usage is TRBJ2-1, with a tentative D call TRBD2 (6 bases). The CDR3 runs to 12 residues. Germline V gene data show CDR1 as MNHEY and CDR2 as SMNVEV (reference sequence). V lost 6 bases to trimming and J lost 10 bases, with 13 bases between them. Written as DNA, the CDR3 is TGTGCCAGCAGGGACTACCGACAGGAGCAGTTCTTC. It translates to CASRDYRQEQFF.

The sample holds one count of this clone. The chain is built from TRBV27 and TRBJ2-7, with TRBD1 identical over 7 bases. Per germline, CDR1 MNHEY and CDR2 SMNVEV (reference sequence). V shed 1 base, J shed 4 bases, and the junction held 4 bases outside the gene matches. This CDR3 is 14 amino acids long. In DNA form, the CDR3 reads TGTGCCAGCAGTTTATTCCCAGGGGGTTACGAGCAGTACTTC. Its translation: CASSLFPGGYEQYF.

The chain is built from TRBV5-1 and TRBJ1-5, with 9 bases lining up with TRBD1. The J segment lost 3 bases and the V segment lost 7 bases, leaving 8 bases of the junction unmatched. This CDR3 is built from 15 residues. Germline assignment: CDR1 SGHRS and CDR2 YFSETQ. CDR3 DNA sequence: TGCGCCAGCGGGTGGGACAGGGAGATCAATCAGCCCCAGCATTTT. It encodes CASGWDREINQPQHF.

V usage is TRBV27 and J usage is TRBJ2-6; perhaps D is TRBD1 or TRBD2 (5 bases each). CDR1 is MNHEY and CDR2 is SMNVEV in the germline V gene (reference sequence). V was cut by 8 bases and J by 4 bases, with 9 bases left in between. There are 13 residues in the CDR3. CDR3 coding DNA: TGTGCCAGCCGGGGCAACGGGGCCAACGTCCTGACTTTC. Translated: CASRGNGANVLTF.

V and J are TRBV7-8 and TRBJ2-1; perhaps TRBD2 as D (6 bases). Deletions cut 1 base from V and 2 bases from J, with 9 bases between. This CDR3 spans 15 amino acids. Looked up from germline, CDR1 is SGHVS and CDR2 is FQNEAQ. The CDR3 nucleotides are TGTGCCAGCAGCTTAGGGCGGGGCCCCTACAATGAGCAGTTCTTC. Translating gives CASSLGRGPYNEQFF.

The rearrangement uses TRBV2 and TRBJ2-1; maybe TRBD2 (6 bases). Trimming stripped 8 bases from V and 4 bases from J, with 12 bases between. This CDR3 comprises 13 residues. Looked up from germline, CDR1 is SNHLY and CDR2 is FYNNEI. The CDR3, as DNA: TGTGCCAGCCATAGCGGTTCTTACAATGAGCAGTTCTTC. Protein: CASHSGSYNEQFF.

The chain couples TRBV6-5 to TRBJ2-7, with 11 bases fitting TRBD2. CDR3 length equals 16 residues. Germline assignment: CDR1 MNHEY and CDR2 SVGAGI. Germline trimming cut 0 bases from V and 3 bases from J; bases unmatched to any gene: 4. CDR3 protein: CASSYSTSGSGYEQYF. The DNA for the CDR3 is TGTGCCAGCAGTTACTCAACTAGCGGGAGTGGCTACGAGCAGTACTTC.

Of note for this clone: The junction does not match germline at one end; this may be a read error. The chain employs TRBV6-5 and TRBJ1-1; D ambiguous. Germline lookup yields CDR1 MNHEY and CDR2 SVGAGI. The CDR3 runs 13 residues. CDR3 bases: TGCGCCTCTACAAAAGGGCCGAACACTGAAGCTTTCTTT. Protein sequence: CASTKGPNTEAFF.

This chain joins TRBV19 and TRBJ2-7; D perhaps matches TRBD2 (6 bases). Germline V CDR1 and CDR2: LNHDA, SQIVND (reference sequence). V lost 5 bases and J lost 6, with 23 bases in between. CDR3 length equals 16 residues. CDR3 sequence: CASSSNPGLRYGEQYF. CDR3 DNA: TGTGCCAGTAGTTCGAATCCGGGACTGAGGTACGGCGAGCAGTACTTC. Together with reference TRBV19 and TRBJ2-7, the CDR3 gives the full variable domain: DGGITQSPKYLFRKEGQNVTLSCEQNLNHDAMYWYRQDPGQGLRLIYYSQIVNDFQKGDIAEGYSVSREKKESFPLTVTSAQKNPTAFYLCASSSNPGLRYGEQYFGPGTRLTVT.

DNA of the CDR3: TGTGCCAGCAGTTTATCTTGGCAGTCCGGGGAAAAACTGTTTTTT. Its translation: CASSLSWQSGEKLFF. The chain carries TRBV27 and TRBJ1-4, with D hard to call. Germline V gene lookup returns CDR1 MNHEY and CDR2 SMNVEV (reference sequence). Trimming pared 0 bases from V and 8 bases from J, leaving 13 bases between. The CDR3 extends over 15 amino acids.

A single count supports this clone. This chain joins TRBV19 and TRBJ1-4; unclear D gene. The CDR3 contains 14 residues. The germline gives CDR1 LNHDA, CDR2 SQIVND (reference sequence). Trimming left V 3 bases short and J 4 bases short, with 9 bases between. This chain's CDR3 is CASSISGFNEKLFF. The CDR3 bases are TGTGCCAGTAGTATTTCCGGCTTTAATGAAAAACTGTTTTTT.

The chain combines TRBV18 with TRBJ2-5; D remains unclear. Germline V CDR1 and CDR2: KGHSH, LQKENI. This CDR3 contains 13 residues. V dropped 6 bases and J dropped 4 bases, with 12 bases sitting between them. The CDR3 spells CASSNSAGETQYF. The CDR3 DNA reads TGTGCCAGCTCGAACAGTGCCGGAGAGACCCAGTACTTC.

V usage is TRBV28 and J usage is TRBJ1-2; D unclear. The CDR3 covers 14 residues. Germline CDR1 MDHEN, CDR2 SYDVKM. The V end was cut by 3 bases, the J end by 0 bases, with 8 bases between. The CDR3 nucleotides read TGTGCCAGCAGTTTTTACGGAGCTAACTATGGCTACACCTTC. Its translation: CASSFYGANYGYTF.

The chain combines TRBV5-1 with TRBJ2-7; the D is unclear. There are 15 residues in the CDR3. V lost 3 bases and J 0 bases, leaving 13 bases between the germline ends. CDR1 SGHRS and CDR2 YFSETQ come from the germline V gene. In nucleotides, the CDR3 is TGCGCCAGCAGCTCCCACCATCCAAGCTCCTACGAGCAGTACTTC. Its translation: CASSSHHPSSYEQYF.

The CDR3 loop is CASTPGTGVGTEAFF. Here the CDR3 DNA reads TGCGCCAGCACCCCCGGGACAGGGGTCGGGACTGAAGCTTTCTTT. The V call is TRBV10-1, the J call TRBJ1-1; TRBD1 matches 10 bases. The ends lost 7 bases at V and 5 bases at J; junction bases unmatched: 10. The CDR3 sequence is 15 residues long. Germline CDR1 reads WNHNN; CDR2 reads SYGVQD (reference sequence).

The CDR3 is CASSRSGGRTDTQYF. CDR3 coding DNA: TGTGCCAGCAGCAGATCGGGGGGTCGGACAGATACGCAGTATTTT. This sequence joins TRBV21-1 and TRBJ2-3; the table gives TRBD2 as D, unverified against the DNA. TRBV21-1 is described as a pseudogene. The CDR3 spans 15 residues.

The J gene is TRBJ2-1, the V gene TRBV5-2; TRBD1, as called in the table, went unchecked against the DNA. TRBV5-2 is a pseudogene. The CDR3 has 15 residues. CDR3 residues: CASSPAGGRYNEQFF. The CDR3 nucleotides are TGTGCCAGCAGCCCGGCCGGTGGGCGATACAATGAGCAGTTCTTC.

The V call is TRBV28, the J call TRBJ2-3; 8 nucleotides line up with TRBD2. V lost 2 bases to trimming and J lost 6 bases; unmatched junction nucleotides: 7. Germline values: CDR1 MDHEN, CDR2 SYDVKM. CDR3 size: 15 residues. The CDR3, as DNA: TGTGCCAGCAGTTTACCCGGGACTAGTGATGATACGCAGTATTTT. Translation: CASSLPGTSDDTQYF.

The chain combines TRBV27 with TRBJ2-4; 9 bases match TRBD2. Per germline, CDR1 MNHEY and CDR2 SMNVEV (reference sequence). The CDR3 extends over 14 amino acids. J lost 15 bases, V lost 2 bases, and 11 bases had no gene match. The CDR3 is CASSLRGGRDGLYF. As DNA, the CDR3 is TGTGCCAGCAGTTTACGGGGCGGGAGGGACGGGTTGTACTTC.

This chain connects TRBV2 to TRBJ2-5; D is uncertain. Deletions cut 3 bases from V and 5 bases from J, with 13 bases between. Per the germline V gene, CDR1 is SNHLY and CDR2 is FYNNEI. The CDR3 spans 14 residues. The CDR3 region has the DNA TGTGCCAGCAGTGAGAGTTGGGTCGGGGAGACCCAGTACTTC. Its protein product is CASSESWVGETQYF.

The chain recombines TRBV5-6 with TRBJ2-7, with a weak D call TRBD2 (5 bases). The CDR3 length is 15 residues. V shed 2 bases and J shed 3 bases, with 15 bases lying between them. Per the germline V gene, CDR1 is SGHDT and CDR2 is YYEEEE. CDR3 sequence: CASSLTEGIVYEQYF. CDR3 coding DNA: TGTGCCAGCAGCTTAACCGAGGGAATCGTCTACGAGCAGTACTTC. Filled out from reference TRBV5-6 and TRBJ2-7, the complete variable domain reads DAGVTQSPTHLIKTRGQQVTLRCSPKSGHDTVSWYQQALGQGPQFIFQYYEEEERQRGNFPDRFSGHQFPNYSSELNVNALLLGDSALYLCASSLTEGIVYEQYFGPGTRLTVT.

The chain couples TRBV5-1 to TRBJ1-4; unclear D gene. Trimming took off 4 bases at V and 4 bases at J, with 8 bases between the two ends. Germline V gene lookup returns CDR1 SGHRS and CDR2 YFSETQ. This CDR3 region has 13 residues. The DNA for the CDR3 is TGCGCCAGCAGCCTAGTCCTTAATGAAAAACTGTTTTTT. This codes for CASSLVLNEKLFF. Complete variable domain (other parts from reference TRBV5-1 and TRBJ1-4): KAGVTQTPRYLIKTRGQQVTLSCSPISGHRSVSWYQQTPGQGLQFLFEYFSETQRNKGNFPGRFSGRQFSNSRSEMNVSTLELGDSALYLCASSLVLNEKLFFGSGTQLSVL.

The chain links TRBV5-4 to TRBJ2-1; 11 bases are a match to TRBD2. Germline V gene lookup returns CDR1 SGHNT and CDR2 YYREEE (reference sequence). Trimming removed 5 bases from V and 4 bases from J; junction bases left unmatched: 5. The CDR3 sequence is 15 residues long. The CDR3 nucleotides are TGTGCCAGCAGAGCGGGACTAGCGGAATACAATGAGCAGTTCTTC. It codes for CASRAGLAEYNEQFF.